This entry lists 4 T cell receptor beta chains sequenced from one sample in a study of cytomegalovirus exposure and HLA in healthy donors. The PCR employed 60 Vbeta primers together with 13 Jbeta primers. TCRdb keeps only in-frame clones here, not all; method: immunoSEQ multiplex PCR. Of 150,000 to 160,000 clones in the sample, about four fifths were seen once. The sequencing sample was made of PBMCs. All receptors derive from a man aged 25-45 years in good health and CMV-seropositive.

This clone showed up just once. The genes are TRBV5-1 and TRBJ1-1; D is uncertain. Per germline, CDR1 SGHRS and CDR2 YFSETQ. V shed 1 base and J shed 0 bases, with 4 bases lying between them. There are 13 residues in the CDR3. The CDR3 region is CASSLSVNTEAFF. The DNA of the CDR3 is TGCGCCAGCAGCTTGTCGGTGAACACTGAAGCTTTCTTT.

The rearrangement links TRBV4-2 to TRBJ2-2; 12 bases match TRBD2. CDR3 length equals 19 residues. CDR1 is LGHNA and CDR2 is YNFKEQ in the germline V gene. Trimming took 1 base from V and 4 from J; bases not matched to a gene: 10. The CDR3 nucleotides are TGTGCCAGCAGCCAAGTAGGGCTAGCGGGAGGGGCTGGCACCGGGGAGCTGTTTTTT. Its protein product is CASSQVGLAGGAGTGELFF.

The genes are TRBV10-2 and TRBJ2-7, with D maybe TRBD2 (6 bases). Trimming stripped 7 bases from V and 1 base from J, with 23 bases between. The CDR3 sequence is 17 residues long. Germline-derived CDR1 and CDR2 are WSHSY and SAAADI. Here the CDR3 DNA reads TGCGCCAGCACCACGGGGGTTATGGAACGGGTGTCCTACGAGCAGTACTTC. Translated, it gives CASTTGVMERVSYEQYF.

The chain carries TRBV19 and TRBJ2-7, with a possible D match to TRBD2 (5 bases). This CDR3 has 14 residues. CDR1 LNHDA and CDR2 SQIVND come from the germline V gene (reference sequence). V shed 7 bases and J shed 1 base, with 14 bases lying between them. This CDR3 reads CASIGGRPSYEQYF. CDR3 sequence (DNA): TGTGCCAGTATCGGAGGACGGCCATCCTACGAGCAGTACTTC.